The TCR beta chain under discussion was sequenced for a study of siplizumab effects on memory and regulatory T cells. Study conclusions and caveats: On average, approximately 70% of mappable alloreactive CD4+ clones were Treg-derived under siplizumab, against about 27% in controls. Suppressive activity of Tregs proliferating in siplizumab cultures remained unconfirmed. Siplizumab, the agent tested, significantly reduced alloreactive sequences traceable to unstimulated CD4+ memory cells.

V was clipped by 7 bases and J by 5 bases; unmatched bases: 15. The CDR3 sequence is 16 residues long. The germline CDR1 and CDR2 sequences are MNHEY and SMNVEV (reference sequence). Note on this clone: As yet, its antigen is unknown.

Around 9.6 x 10^4 TCR templates per sample were sequenced. TCRdb keeps only in-frame clones here, not all; method: immunoSEQ multiplex PCR. The repertoire holds approximately 100,000 clones, roughly 93% seen once, with approximately 0.6% in the top ten. The rearrangement joins TRBV27 to TRBJ2-7; 9 positions agree with TRBD2. This TCR came from a human donor in good health. The sample was Tregs sorted from blood. The CDR3 here is CASIASPGTSNNEQYF. As DNA, the CDR3 is TGTGCCAGCATCGCCTCCCCCGGGACTAGCAACAACGAGCAGTACTTC.